This TCR beta chain comes out of a study of T-cell memory formation after mild COVID-19. Turning to the study itself: TCR clusters largely stayed donor specific.

This clonotype is labeled as medium-sized. What it recognizes is unknown. The CDR3 totals 15 residues. Per germline, CDR1 SQVTM and CDR2 ANQGSEA. V dropped 6 bases and J dropped 5; count of bases not matched to a gene: 13. 5'RACE primed at constant segments yielded TCR alpha and TCR beta cDNA libraries bearing sample barcodes and UMIs. TCRdb processed the 5' RACE reads anew with MiXCR; each CDR3 protein has one entry. The sample holds some 13,000 distinct CDR3 sequences, 9.5% to 15% seen once. Study results and caveats: A balance of CD4 and CD8 characterized clones contracting day 15 to 85, whereas later expanders leaned CD4+. For second-wave clones that peaked at day 37, SARS-CoV-2 specificity went unverified.

Sequencing was performed on PBMCs or a T cell subset sorted from them (not recorded which). The TCR sequence derives from an adult woman who had mild COVID-19 (a few samples of this study predate the infection). Cell type and time point are not known. This chain joins TRBV29-1 and TRBJ2-3, with 8 bases fitting TRBD2. This CDR3 is CSVSPSGGVGDTQYF. The CDR3 nucleotides are TGCAGCGTCTCCCCTTCGGGGGGGGTTGGAGATACGCAGTATTTT.